A single sample gave rise to the 30 T cell receptor beta chains below, sequenced in a study of blood T cell repertoires in COVID-19. Sequencing used immunoSEQ multiplex PCR; TCRdb keeps in-frame clones, though not all of them. The sample contains about 360,000 clones, 70% to 90% of which appear only once. Sequenced: peripheral blood. The receptor set was obtained from a human donor in a cohort sampled during active COVID-19.

The chain carries TRBV12-3 or TRBV12-4 and TRBJ2-5; TRBD2 matches 7 bases. This CDR3 contains 12 residues. V shed 7 bases and J 5 bases; nucleotides not matched to a gene: 4. This CDR3 reads CASTWGGETQYF. The DNA for the CDR3 is TGTGCCAGCACCTGGGGGGGGGAGACCCAGTACTTC.

In DNA form, the CDR3 reads TGTGCCAGCAGCGTAGGAGGGACAGGTCAAGAGACCCAGTACTTC. This encodes CASSVGGTGQETQYF. V and J are TRBV9 and TRBJ2-5; TRBD1 aligns across 8 bases. The J segment lost 2 bases and the V segment lost 0 bases, leaving 3 bases of the junction unmatched. Germline V gene sequence: CDR1 SGDLS, CDR2 YYNGEE. CDR3 length: 15 residues. The full variable domain, with the rest looked up from reference TRBV9 and TRBJ2-5, is DSGVTQTPKHLITATGQRVTLRCSPRSGDLSVYWYQQSLDQGLQFLIQYYNGEERAKGNILERFSAQQFPDLHSELNLSSLELGDSALYFCASSVGGTGQETQYFGPGTRLLVL.

The chain uses TRBV5-1 and TRBJ2-7; 7 bases line up with TRBD1. After removal of 0 bases from V and 3 bases from J, the junction contained 6 bases not matched to a gene. This CDR3 contains 15 residues. The germline gives CDR1 SGHRS, CDR2 YFSETQ. The CDR3 loop reads CASSLGPGTVYEQYF. CDR3 coding DNA: TGCGCCAGCAGCTTGGGGCCCGGGACAGTCTACGAGCAGTACTTC.

This chain joins TRBV18 and TRBJ1-5; 7 bases line up with TRBD1. The CDR3 sequence is 13 residues long. The V gene end was trimmed by 1 base and the J gene end by 6 bases; junction bases not matched to a gene: 0. Germline lookup yields CDR1 KGHSH and CDR2 LQKENI. The CDR3 region has the DNA TGTGCCAGCTCACCACAGGGGGCTCAGCCCCAGCATTTT. The encoded protein is CASSPQGAQPQHF. The whole variable domain, remainder taken from reference TRBV18 and TRBJ1-5, is NAGVMQNPRHLVRRRGQEARLRCSPMKGHSHVYWYRQLPEEGLKFMVYLQKENIIDESGMPKERFSAEFPKEGPSILRIQQVVRGDSAAYFCASSPQGAQPQHFGDGTRLSIL.

V gene TRBV18 combines with J gene TRBJ1-6; TRBD1 might be the D (6 bases). V lost 4 bases and J lost 9, with 22 bases in between. The CDR3 is 17 residues long. Germline assignment: CDR1 KGHSH and CDR2 LQKENI. The CDR3: CASSRQGSLEVVSPLHF. DNA for the CDR3: TGTGCCAGCTCACGTCAGGGGTCACTCGAAGTGGTTTCACCCCTCCACTTT.

The CDR3 sequence: CASSLAQGMDIQYF. CDR3 nucleotide sequence: TGTGCCAGCAGCTTAGCGCAGGGAATGGACATTCAGTACTTC. The gene calls are TRBV7-9 and TRBJ2-4; D possibly corresponds to TRBD1 (5 bases). Germline V lookup: CDR1 SEHNR, CDR2 FQNEAQ (reference sequence). Trimming removed 0 bases at V and 8 bases at J, with 11 bases between. The length of the CDR3 is 14 residues.

Only a few counts were recorded for this clone. V is TRBV29-1 and J is TRBJ1-2; tentatively, D is TRBD1 (6 bases). The length of the CDR3 is 12 residues. V lost 6 bases to trimming and J lost 10 bases, with 18 bases between them. The germline V gene encodes CDR1 SQVTM and CDR2 ANQGSEA. CDR3 region: CSVRGAGETYTF. In nucleotides, the CDR3 is TGCAGCGTCCGGGGGGCAGGGGAAACCTACACCTTC. The variable domain in full, with the rest retrieved from reference TRBV29-1 and TRBJ1-2, is SAVISQKPSRDICQRGTSLTIQCQVDSQVTMMFWYRQQPGQSLTLIATANQGSEATYESGFVIDKFPISRPNLTFSTLTVSNMSPEDSSIYLCSVRGAGETYTFGSGTRLTVV.

The genes are TRBV7-2 and TRBJ1-3; unclear D gene. V lost 5 bases, J lost 0 bases, and 8 bases lay in between. Germline CDR1 is SGHTA and CDR2 is FQGNSA. CDR3 size: 14 residues. Here the CDR3 reads CASSREISGNTIYF. Written as DNA, the CDR3 is TGTGCCAGCAGCCGTGAGATCTCTGGAAACACCATATATTTT.

This chain connects TRBV7-2 to TRBJ2-2; the match to TRBD1 covers 7 bases. CDR1 is SGHTA, CDR2 FQGNSA, per germline. CDR3 size: 17 residues. V gave up 1 base and J gave up 6 bases; unmatched junction bases: 11. The CDR3 sequence: CASSLEGDSVGAGELFF. Here the CDR3 DNA reads TGTGCCAGCAGCTTAGAGGGGGACAGCGTTGGGGCCGGGGAGCTGTTTTTT.

V is TRBV3-1 (or the pseudogene TRBV3-2) and J is TRBJ2-1; 11 bases map to TRBD1. Trimming took 8 bases from V and 8 from J; bases not matched to a gene: 8. The CDR3 has 14 residues. Germline CDR1 LGHDT, CDR2 YNNKEL (reference sequence). The CDR3 reads CASAPDRGRDEQFF. The DNA of the CDR3 is TGTGCCAGCGCCCCGGACAGGGGGCGAGATGAGCAGTTCTTC.

CDR3: CASSSDRGAGANVLTF. In DNA, the CDR3 is TGTGCCAGCAGCTCGGACAGGGGGGCTGGGGCCAACGTCCTGACTTTC. The gene calls are TRBV7-9 and TRBJ2-6, with 10 bases lining up with TRBD1. Per the germline V gene, CDR1 is SEHNR and CDR2 is FQNEAQ (reference sequence). The CDR3 extends over 16 amino acids. J lost 2 bases, V lost 4 bases, and 2 bases had no gene match.

This chain connects TRBV6-5 to TRBJ2-7; 7 bases agree with TRBD1. CDR3 length: 13 residues. CDR1 MNHEY and CDR2 SVGAGI come from the germline V gene. V trimming: 6 bases; J trimming: 3 bases; junction bases outside the gene matches: 5. The CDR3 DNA sequence: TGTGCCAGCAGATATGCAGGGGGCTACGAGCAGTACTTC. It is translated as CASRYAGGYEQYF.

The chain links TRBV4-1 to TRBJ1-5; possibly TRBD1 for D (5 bases). V lost 1 base, J lost 5 bases, and 12 bases lay in between. CDR3 size: 15 residues. Germline CDR1 is MGHRA and CDR2 is YSYEKL. Written as DNA, the CDR3 is TGCGCCAGCAGCCAAGGGGGGAGGGCGGATCAGCCCCAGCATTTT. Residues: CASSQGGRADQPQHF.

V gene TRBV28 combines with J gene TRBJ2-7; 7 nucleotides line up with TRBD2. Trimming took 8 bases from V and 4 from J; bases not matched to a gene: 11. The V gene's germline CDR1 is MDHEN and CDR2 SYDVKM. The CDR3 length is 14 residues. CDR3 amino acids: CASLSAGEIYEQYF. The CDR3 coding sequence is TGTGCCAGCCTGTCGGCGGGAGAAATATACGAGCAGTACTTC.

The chain carries TRBV6-5 and TRBJ1-2; a weak D match, TRBD1 (6 bases). Germline lookup yields CDR1 MNHEY and CDR2 SVGAGI. Trimming cost V 7 bases and J 4 bases, with 10 bases left between them. The CDR3 loop spans 12 amino acids. The CDR3 sequence is CASIRGGYGYTF. CDR3 bases: TGTGCCAGCATTAGGGGGGGCTATGGCTACACCTTC.

The chain recombines TRBV19 with TRBJ1-5, with no clear D. There are 15 residues in the CDR3. Germline CDR1 LNHDA, CDR2 SQIVND (reference sequence). The germline V and J ends were trimmed by 7 bases and 0 bases, with 13 bases remaining between them. For the CDR3, the DNA is TGTGCCAGTATGGAGGGAACGTATAGCAATCAGCCCCAGCATTTT. Protein sequence: CASMEGTYSNQPQHF.

The chain joins TRBV30 to TRBJ2-5; D remains ambiguous. With 0 bases removed from V and 2 bases from J, the gap between germline ends came to 7 bases. The CDR3 spans 13 residues. Germline CDR1 reads GTSNPN; CDR2 reads SVGIG (reference sequence). DNA for the CDR3: TGTGCCTGGAGTGTACTCTTTCAAGAGACCCAGTACTTC. Protein: CAWSVLFQETQYF.

The J gene is TRBJ2-7, the V gene TRBV2; tentatively, D is TRBD1 (5 bases). The CDR3 is 14 amino acids. V was cut by 4 bases and J by 4 bases, with 14 bases left in between. Looked up from germline, CDR1 is SNHLY and CDR2 is FYNNEI. Written as DNA, the CDR3 is TGTGCCAGCAGTGGTGGCAGGGCTACTTACGAGCAGTACTTC. This gives the protein CASSGGRATYEQYF.

V gene TRBV2 combines with J gene TRBJ2-3, with 11 nucleotides matching TRBD1. Unmatched junction bases numbered 9, after V lost 4 bases and J lost 6 bases. The CDR3 runs to 16 residues. Per the germline V gene, CDR1 is SNHLY and CDR2 is FYNNEI. This CDR3 reads CASSVRGDRGIDTQYF. For the CDR3, the DNA is TGTGCCAGCAGTGTTAGAGGGGACAGGGGGATTGATACGCAGTATTTT. Full variable domain (outside the CDR3, taken from reference TRBV2 and TRBJ2-3): EPEVTQTPSHQVTQMGQEVILRCVPISNHLYFYWYRQILGQKVEFLVSFYNNEISEKSEIFDDQFSVERPDGSNFTLKIRSTKLEDSAMYFCASSVRGDRGIDTQYFGPGTRLTVL.

The chain joins TRBV6-5 to TRBJ2-5; 8 positions match TRBD1. Germline V gene sequence: CDR1 MNHEY, CDR2 SVGAGI. The CDR3 sequence is 15 residues long. The junction had 8 bases not matched to a gene; V was cut back by 5 bases and J by 3 bases. The CDR3 sequence is CASSPTGTGEETQYF. The CDR3 DNA reads as TGTGCCAGCAGTCCTACAGGGACAGGCGAAGAGACCCAGTACTTC.

The V call is TRBV19, the J call TRBJ2-2, with D possibly matching TRBD2 (5 bases). The CDR3 is made up of 16 amino acids. Germline CDR1 reads LNHDA; CDR2 reads SQIVND (reference sequence). Trimming left V 6 bases short and J 1 base short, with 15 bases between. The CDR3: CASSEPLEGNTGELFF. The CDR3 bases are TGTGCCAGTAGCGAACCTCTAGAGGGGAACACCGGGGAGCTGTTTTTT.

The chain joins TRBV9 to TRBJ1-3; maybe TRBD1 (6 bases). Looked up from germline, CDR1 is SGDLS and CDR2 is YYNGEE. The germline V and J ends were trimmed by 0 bases and 1 base, with 17 bases remaining between them. This CDR3 has 18 amino acids. The CDR3 loop reads CASSVAGGLDWSGNTIYF. CDR3 DNA sequence: TGTGCCAGCAGCGTAGCTGGGGGCCTAGATTGGTCTGGAAACACCATATATTTT.

This sequence joins TRBV19 and TRBJ1-1; 7 nucleotides align to TRBD1. Germline CDR1 LNHDA, CDR2 SQIVND (reference sequence). The CDR3 runs to 14 residues. The V and J ends lost 7 bases and 5 bases, in that order; junction bases with no gene match: 10. The CDR3 nucleotides read TGTGCCAGTACCAAGACAGGGACGCGGACTGAAGCTTTCTTT. Translation: CASTKTGTRTEAFF.

This sequence joins TRBV10-1 and TRBJ2-2; D is perhaps TRBD2 (5 bases). Germline V gives CDR1 WNHNN, CDR2 SYGVQD (reference sequence). This CDR3 contains 17 residues. V was trimmed by 0 bases and J by 7 bases, leaving 18 bases between them. The CDR3 sequence is CASSESTETTGIGELFF. CDR3 in DNA: TGCGCCAGCAGTGAGTCGACGGAAACTACCGGGATCGGGGAGCTGTTTTTT.

V and J are TRBV4-1 and TRBJ2-1; TRBD2 matches at 13 bases. Germline CDR1 and CDR2: MGHRA and YSYEKL. The CDR3 totals 18 residues. After removal of 3 bases from V and 2 bases from J, the junction contained 7 bases not matched to a gene. The CDR3 spells CASSHPTSGGAPYNEQFF. The CDR3 DNA sequence: TGCGCCAGCAGCCACCCTACTAGCGGGGGGGCCCCCTACAATGAGCAGTTCTTC.

The CDR3 DNA is TGCAGCGTGGAGGGAGGGGGAAACTATGGCTACACCTTC. Encoded protein: CSVEGGGNYGYTF. The chain has TRBV29-1 and TRBJ1-2; D perhaps matches TRBD1 (6 bases). Germline V gene data show CDR1 as SQVTM and CDR2 as ANQGSEA. Trimming stripped 6 bases from V and 2 bases from J, with 13 bases between. The CDR3 has 13 residues.

This clone was seen more than once but under ten times. V usage is TRBV3-1 (or the pseudogene TRBV3-2) and J usage is TRBJ1-1, with D unclear. The V gene's germline CDR1 is LGHDT and CDR2 YNNKEL (reference sequence). V was pared by 0 bases and J by 5 bases, with 13 bases between. The CDR3 sequence is 15 residues long. The CDR3 nucleotides are TGTGCCAGCAGCCAAGAACCCGGGATATTGACTGAAGCTTTCTTT. Protein: CASSQEPGILTEAFF.

The chain recombines TRBV9 with TRBJ2-3, with 7 bases aligning to TRBD2. This CDR3 spans 16 amino acids. The germline gives CDR1 SGDLS, CDR2 YYNGEE. J lost 1 base, V lost 4 bases, and 9 bases had no gene match. The CDR3 here is CASSTWTSLGTDTQYF. The CDR3 nucleotides read TGTGCCAGCAGCACCTGGACTAGTCTTGGCACAGATACGCAGTATTTT.

The chain combines TRBV4-1 with TRBJ1-2, with D tentatively TRBD1 (5 bases). V lost 0 bases to trimming and J lost 4 bases, with 12 bases between them. The CDR3 totals 15 residues. The germline V gene has CDR1 MGHRA and CDR2 YSYEKL. CDR3 loop: CASSQEGGRGYGYTF. CDR3 DNA sequence: TGCGCCAGCAGCCAAGAGGGGGGAAGGGGCTATGGCTACACCTTC.

This clone was counted between two and nine times. The rearrangement joins TRBV7-8 to TRBJ2-2; 9 nucleotides align to TRBD1. CDR3 length equals 15 residues. Germline trimming cut 7 bases from V and 5 bases from J; bases unmatched to any gene: 8. Germline V gene sequence: CDR1 SGHVS, CDR2 FQNEAQ. The CDR3 DNA sequence: TGTGCCAGCAACCCTGGGACAGGGAAGACCGGGGAGCTGTTTTTT. This encodes CASNPGTGKTGELFF.